A selection of T cell receptor beta chains follows, all from one sample in a study of blood T cell repertoires in COVID-19. Here immunoSEQ multiplex PCR was the method, and the copy in TCRdb shows in-frame clones only, minus some. The sample lists 57,000 or so clones, around four fifths seen once, with around 5% in the top ten. The specimen sequenced was peripheral blood. These receptors were obtained from a man between 70 and 80 years old with acute or convalescent COVID-19. The CDR3 runs from the conserved cysteine through the conserved F or W. A D gene is named only where the DNA matches it firmly. Size is stated for part of the rows, as once, few or many counts, or as a class when the clone is expanded.

clone_size: -; j_call: TRBJ2-7; d_call: -; v_call: TRBV29-1; cdr3_nt: TGCAGCGCCAAATACAGGGACGAGCAGTACTTC; cdr3_aa: CSAKYRDEQYF
clone_size: once; j_call: TRBJ2-3; d_call: TRBD2; v_call: TRBV7-7; cdr3_nt: TGTGCTAGCAGCCCGACTAGCCCGCGTGGGACGCAGTATTTT; cdr3_aa: CASSPTSPRGTQYF
clone_size: once; j_call: TRBJ1-1; d_call: TRBD1; v_call: TRBV7-9; cdr3_nt: TGTGCCAGCAGCTTAGACAGGGGGCAAACTGAAGCTTTCTTT; cdr3_aa: CASSLDRGQTEAFF
clone_size: -; j_call: TRBJ1-2; d_call: -; v_call: TRBV24-1; cdr3_nt: TGTGCCACCTTCCAGGAAGGTAACTATGGCTACACCTTC; cdr3_aa: CATFQEGNYGYTF
clone_size: -; j_call: TRBJ2-2; d_call: TRBD2; v_call: TRBV5-1; cdr3_nt: TGCGCCAGCAGCTTGTCCGCGGGGGGCACCGGGGAGCTGTTTTTT; cdr3_aa: CASSLSAGGTGELFF
clone_size: few; j_call: TRBJ2-7; d_call: TRBD2; v_call: TRBV19; cdr3_nt: TGTGCCAGTAGTAAGGCGGGGGGGATACGGGAGCAGTACTTC; cdr3_aa: CASSKAGGIREQYF
clone_size: many; j_call: TRBJ2-1; d_call: -; v_call: TRBV7-9; cdr3_nt: TGTGCCAGCAGCCCCCCAGGGCCTGACAATGAGCAGTTCTTC; cdr3_aa: CASSPPGPDNEQFF
clone_size: -; j_call: TRBJ1-3; d_call: -; v_call: TRBV7-9; cdr3_nt: TGTGCCAGCAGCCTCCAGGGGTCTGGAAACACCATATATTTT; cdr3_aa: CASSLQGSGNTIYF
clone_size: -; j_call: TRBJ2-5; d_call: TRBD2; v_call: TRBV2; cdr3_nt: TGTGCCACGGCCCCAGGACTAGTCGAGGAGACCCAGTACTTC; cdr3_aa: CATAPGLVEETQYF
clone_size: -; j_call: TRBJ2-7; d_call: -; v_call: TRBV21-1; cdr3_nt: TGTGCCAGCAGCAAAGAGGACAGGGTCGGCGAGGGGCAGTACTTC; cdr3_aa: CASSKEDRVGEGQYF
clone_size: -; j_call: TRBJ2-7; d_call: TRBD1; v_call: TRBV28; cdr3_nt: TGTGCCAGCAGCGATCCCGGGACAGGGGGCTACGAGCAGTACTTC; cdr3_aa: CASSDPGTGGYEQYF
clone_size: -; j_call: TRBJ2-2; d_call: TRBD1; v_call: TRBV6-5; cdr3_nt: TGTGCCAGCTGGGACAGACCGAACACCGGGGAGCTGTTTTTT; cdr3_aa: CASWDRPNTGELFF
clone_size: -; j_call: TRBJ1-2; d_call: TRBD1; v_call: TRBV3-1/TRBV3-2; cdr3_nt: TGTGCCAGCAGCCCCTCGGATGGGACAGGGGAGGTTGGCTATGGCTACACCTTC; cdr3_aa: CASSPSDGTGEVGYGYTF
clone_size: -; j_call: TRBJ2-3; d_call: TRBD2; v_call: TRBV7-9; cdr3_nt: TGTGCCAGCAGCCCTCGGGTCAGCGGGGGGACAGATACGCAGTATTTT; cdr3_aa: CASSPRVSGGTDTQYF
clone_size: few; j_call: TRBJ2-7; d_call: -; v_call: TRBV2; cdr3_nt: TGTGCCACCTCCGGGGAGGTCGAGCAGTACTTC; cdr3_aa: CATSGEVEQYF
clone_size: -; j_call: TRBJ2-3; d_call: TRBD1; v_call: TRBV28; cdr3_nt: TGTGCCAGCAGGGACAGGGGGCAGGGAGATACGCAGTATTTT; cdr3_aa: CASRDRGQGDTQYF
clone_size: few; j_call: TRBJ1-3; d_call: -; v_call: TRBV5-1; cdr3_nt: TGCGCCAGCAGCTTGCTTGGGGCGTCTGGAAACACCATATATTTT; cdr3_aa: CASSLLGASGNTIYF
clone_size: -; j_call: TRBJ2-5; d_call: TRBD2; v_call: TRBV9; cdr3_nt: TGTGCCAGCAGCGTAGCCGCTAGCGGACAAGAGACCCAGTACTTC; cdr3_aa: CASSVAASGQETQYF
clone_size: -; j_call: TRBJ2-2; d_call: TRBD1; v_call: TRBV5-1; cdr3_nt: TGCGCCAGCAGCCATCGGACAGGGGGCGAGGGGACCGGGGAGCTGTTTTTT; cdr3_aa: CASSHRTGGEGTGELFF
clone_size: -; j_call: TRBJ2-2; d_call: TRBD2; v_call: TRBV9; cdr3_nt: TGTGCCAGCAGCGTAGCTTCCCTTCGAGCGGGGGGGTTTACCGGGGAGCTGTTTTTT; cdr3_aa: CASSVASLRAGGFTGELFF
clone_size: -; j_call: TRBJ2-2; d_call: TRBD1; v_call: TRBV6-5; cdr3_nt: TGTGCCAGCAGCCCGACAGGGATTTACCGGGGGGAGCTGTTTTTT; cdr3_aa: CASSPTGIYRGELFF
clone_size: -; j_call: TRBJ1-2; d_call: TRBD1; v_call: TRBV6-5; cdr3_nt: TGTGCCAGCAGTTACTCTTCGACAGGGAGAGGCTATGGCTACACCTTC; cdr3_aa: CASSYSSTGRGYGYTF
clone_size: -; j_call: TRBJ2-1; d_call: TRBD2; v_call: TRBV2; cdr3_nt: TGTGCCAGCTTCAGTACCCTAGCGGGGGGGTACAATGAGCAGTTCTTC; cdr3_aa: CASFSTLAGGYNEQFF
clone_size: -; j_call: TRBJ1-4; d_call: TRBD1; v_call: TRBV6-2/TRBV6-3; cdr3_nt: TGTGCCAGCAGTTACGCCTTACAACAGGGGAAGTCCCCAGCAACTAATGAAAAACTGTTTTTT; cdr3_aa: CASSYALQQGKSPATNEKLFF
clone_size: -; j_call: TRBJ2-1; d_call: TRBD2; v_call: TRBV5-1; cdr3_nt: TGCGCCAGCAGCGCCGGGACTAGCGGGGGGGCCGATGAGCAGTTCTTC; cdr3_aa: CASSAGTSGGADEQFF
clone_size: -; j_call: TRBJ2-1; d_call: TRBD1; v_call: TRBV27; cdr3_nt: TGTGCCAGCAGAAGGGACAGGAGAGCCTACAATGAGCAGTTCTTC; cdr3_aa: CASRRDRRAYNEQFF
clone_size: -; j_call: TRBJ2-7; d_call: TRBD1; v_call: TRBV27; cdr3_nt: TGTGCCAGCAGTTTTGGGGGGTGGGGGACAGGGAGATTGCACGAGCAGTACTTC; cdr3_aa: CASSFGGWGTGRLHEQYF
clone_size: -; j_call: TRBJ1-2; d_call: TRBD1; v_call: TRBV6-5; cdr3_nt: TGTGCCAGCAGGTACAGGGGGCTCAACTATGGCTACACCTTC; cdr3_aa: CASRYRGLNYGYTF